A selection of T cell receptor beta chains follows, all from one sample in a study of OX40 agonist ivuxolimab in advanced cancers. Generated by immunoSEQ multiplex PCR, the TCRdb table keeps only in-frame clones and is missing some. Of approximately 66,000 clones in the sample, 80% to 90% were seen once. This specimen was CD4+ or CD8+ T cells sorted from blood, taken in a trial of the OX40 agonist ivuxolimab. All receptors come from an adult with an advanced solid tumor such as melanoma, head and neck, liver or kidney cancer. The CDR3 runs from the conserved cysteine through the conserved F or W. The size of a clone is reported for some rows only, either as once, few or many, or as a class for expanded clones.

CDR3 protein: CASSLNTEAFF
V gene: TRBV7-9
clone size: few
CDR3 length: 11

CDR3 protein: CASSVFDSSYEQYF
V gene: TRBV9
clone size: .
CDR3 length: 14

CDR3 protein: CASSVGQGATYNSPLHF
V gene: TRBV9
clone size: .
CDR3 length: 17

CDR3 protein: CASSLGVGQGNTYEQYF
V gene: TRBV18
clone size: .
CDR3 length: 17

CDR3 protein: CASSPYAGQYLAKNIQYF
V gene: TRBV27
clone size: few
CDR3 length: 18

CDR3 protein: CASSLGQPNTEAFF
V gene: TRBV5-8
clone size: .
CDR3 length: 14

CDR3 protein: CAWSRQGTWEAFF
V gene: TRBV30
clone size: once
CDR3 length: 13

CDR3 protein: CASSRLAGGPSYNEQFF
V gene: TRBV4-1
clone size: once
CDR3 length: 17

CDR3 protein: CASSSFELAAPNYGYTF
V gene: TRBV9
clone size: few
CDR3 length: 17

CDR3 protein: CASRDKDRGSSNYGYTF
V gene: TRBV7-9
clone size: .
CDR3 length: 17

CDR3 protein: CASSYREGQPQHF
V gene: TRBV6-5
clone size: .
CDR3 length: 13

CDR3 protein: CASRDSLGGVPEAFF
V gene: TRBV6-6
clone size: .
CDR3 length: 15

CDR3 protein: CASSPEIASGGPGTGELFF
V gene: TRBV4-3
clone size: .
CDR3 length: 19

CDR3 protein: CASSWTGIQETQYF
V gene: TRBV5-6
clone size: .
CDR3 length: 14

CDR3 protein: CASSQEGGLGNPYEQYF
V gene: TRBV4-2
clone size: .
CDR3 length: 17

CDR3 protein: CASSLTSYEQFF
V gene: TRBV5-1
clone size: .
CDR3 length: 12